A selection of T cell receptor beta chains follows, all from one sample in a study of shared clonotypes between healthy human individuals. Only in-frame clones appear in the TCRdb table, and some are missing; sequencing was by immunoSEQ multiplex PCR. The data hold 2,500,000 or so clones, with 92% observed a single time. The material sequenced was naive CD4+ T cells from PBMCs. The receptors were sampled from a man between 18 and 29 years old in good health. Some clones in this sample may be carry-over from other donors' samples. CDR3s include the opening cysteine and the closing phenylalanine or tryptophan. The order of the fields is J gene, V gene, clone size, D gene, CDR3 protein, CDR3 DNA. The D gene is left open where the match is weak. Clone size is not always given. Where it is, it says once, few, many or a class for expanded clones.

TRBJ1-1,TRBV19,.,.,CASSPPGVGALEAFF,TGTGCCAGTAGTCCCCCGGGGGTAGGCGCCCTTGAAGCTTTCTTT
TRBJ2-5,TRBV7-2,.,TRBD2,CASSLGTSGRGETQYF,TGTGCCAGCAGCTTAGGGACTAGCGGGAGGGGGGAGACCCAGTACTTC
TRBJ2-7,TRBV7-9,.,TRBD1,CASSLGQAFPAQYF,TGTGCCAGCAGCCTCGGACAGGCCTTCCCGGCGCAGTACTTC
TRBJ2-7,TRBV9,.,TRBD1,CASSAASGQSQYF,TGTGCCAGCAGCGCCGCGTCGGGACAGTCACAGTACTTC
TRBJ2-1,TRBV5-1,.,TRBD1,CASSDPSRDSYNEQFF,TGCGCCAGCAGCGATCCTAGCCGGGACAGTTACAATGAGCAGTTCTTC
TRBJ2-3,TRBV9,.,TRBD2,CASSAPGGWREITDTQYF,TGTGCCAGCAGCGCACCGGGGGGATGGCGGGAAATCACAGATACGCAGTATTTT
TRBJ2-5,TRBV2,.,.,CAGGAGKETQYF,TGTGCCGGAGGGGCGGGAAAAGAGACCCAGTACTTC
TRBJ1-5,TRBV28,.,TRBD1,CASSLPGQAYSNQPQHF,TGTGCCAGCAGCCTCCCGGGACAGGCTTATAGCAATCAGCCCCAGCATTTT
TRBJ2-2,TRBV25-1,.,.,CATQTPSQATGELFF,TGTGCCACACAAACACCGAGTCAAGCCACCGGGGAGCTGTTTTTT
TRBJ2-7,TRBV2,.,.,CASSEYQANEQYF,TGTGCCAGCAGTGAATACCAGGCCAACGAGCAGTACTTC
TRBJ2-1,TRBV6-6,.,TRBD2,CASSATSGGYNEQFF,TGTGCCAGCAGTGCCACTAGCGGAGGCTACAATGAGCAGTTCTTC
TRBJ1-4,TRBV11-2,.,.,CASSLSGRGEPLFF,TGTGCCAGCAGCTTAAGTGGTCGGGGGGAGCCACTGTTTTTT
TRBJ1-1,TRBV27,.,.,CASSLLVLGGQNPNTEAFF,TGTGCCAGCAGTTTGCTCGTGTTGGGGGGGCAAAACCCGAACACTGAAGCTTTCTTT
TRBJ1-4,TRBV5-5,.,.,CASSLSPPPTNEKLFF,TGTGCCAGCAGCTTGTCGCCTCCCCCAACTAATGAAAAACTGTTTTTT
TRBJ1-2,TRBV5-1,.,TRBD1,CASRPPSGHQTGNYGYTF,TGCGCCAGCAGGCCTCCTTCCGGGCATCAGACAGGGAACTATGGCTACACCTTC
TRBJ2-7,TRBV29-1,.,.,CSVARTPSSYEQYF,TGCAGCGTTGCGCGGACACCAAGCTCCTACGAGCAGTACTTC
TRBJ2-4,TRBV4-1,.,.,CASSQRDIQYF,TGCGCCAGCAGCCAACGGGACATTCAGTACTTC
TRBJ2-7,TRBV18,once,TRBD1,CASSPRQGDSYEQYF,TGTGCCAGCTCACCAAGACAGGGGGACTCCTACGAGCAGTACTTC
TRBJ2-1,TRBV28,.,.,CASYFDSKQFF,TGTGCCAGCTATTTCGACAGTAAGCAGTTCTTC
TRBJ2-7,TRBV28,.,.,CASSTPSSYYEQYF,TGTGCCAGCAGCACCCCATCCTCCTACTACGAGCAGTACTTC
TRBJ1-4,TRBV7-2,.,TRBD1,CASSSTGTGNEKLFF,TGTGCCAGCAGCTCGACCGGGACAGGGAATGAAAAACTGTTTTTT
TRBJ2-1,TRBV5-1,few,TRBD2,CASSLALAGAYNEQFF,TGCGCCAGCAGCTTGGCCCTAGCGGGAGCCTACAATGAGCAGTTCTTC
TRBJ2-5,TRBV7-9,once,TRBD1,CASSLGTGVETQYF,TGTGCCAGCAGCTTAGGGACAGGGGTCGAGACCCAGTACTTC
TRBJ2-3,TRBV2,.,TRBD1,CASSPDRGQDTQYF,TGTGCCAGCAGCCCAGACAGGGGACAAGATACGCAGTATTTT
TRBJ2-7,TRBV30,.,.,CASREYSYEQYF,TGTGCCTCGAGGGAATACTCCTACGAGCAGTACTTC
TRBJ2-1,TRBV5-1,once,TRBD2,CASSLAGLVGGIEQFF,TGCGCCAGCAGCTTGGCGGGACTAGTGGGGGGAATTGAGCAGTTCTTC
TRBJ2-5,TRBV7-2,once,.,CASSQTGEETQYF,TGTGCCAGCAGCCAGACCGGGGAAGAGACCCAGTACTTC
TRBJ2-1,TRBV7-2,.,.,CASSLFRANNEQFF,TGTGCCAGCAGCTTATTCAGGGCTAACAATGAGCAGTTCTTC
TRBJ1-5,TRBV6-6,.,.,CASSDSSGRVGQPQHF,TGTGCCAGCAGTGACTCCTCCGGGAGGGTGGGTCAGCCCCAGCATTTT
TRBJ1-5,TRBV18,.,.,CASSPNDRNQPQHF,TGTGCCAGCTCCCCAAATGATCGGAATCAGCCCCAGCATTTT
TRBJ1-2,TRBV28,.,.,CASSLQMRNYGYTF,TGTGCCAGCAGTCTCCAAATGAGAAACTATGGCTACACCTTC
TRBJ2-7,TRBV6-1,.,.,CASRPSVNYEQYF,TGTGCCAGCAGGCCGAGCGTAAACTACGAGCAGTACTTC
TRBJ1-1,TRBV7-3,.,.,CASGSGRGTEAFF,TGTGCCAGTGGGTCGGGGCGCGGCACTGAAGCTTTCTTT
TRBJ1-4,TRBV18,.,TRBD1,CASSTGQGVSTNEKLFF,TGTGCCAGCTCAACGGGACAGGGGGTTTCAACTAATGAAAAACTGTTTTTT
TRBJ2-3,TRBV7-6,.,.,CASSLGGGSWDTQYF,TGTGCCAGCAGCTTAGGAGGGGGGAGCTGGGATACGCAGTATTTT
TRBJ1-1,TRBV28,.,.,CASSLDSNTEAFF,TGTGCCAGCAGTTTAGATTCGAACACTGAAGCTTTCTTT
TRBJ1-1,TRBV7-3,.,.,CASSIMGGHLAFF,TGTGCCAGCAGCATAATGGGTGGACACCTCGCTTTCTTT
TRBJ2-7,TRBV7-2,.,TRBD2,CASSLFGGSSYEQYF,TGTGCCAGCAGCTTATTTGGCGGGAGCTCCTACGAGCAGTACTTC
TRBJ2-5,TRBV11-2,.,TRBD1,CASSSGTGRWETQYF,TGTGCCAGCAGCTCCGGGACAGGGCGGTGGGAGACCCAGTACTTC
TRBJ2-1,TRBV18,.,.,CASSSSGFYNEQFF,TGTGCCAGCTCCTCCAGCGGGTTTTACAATGAGCAGTTCTTC
TRBJ1-2,TRBV7-9,.,TRBD1,CASSWQGARYDYTF,TGTGCCAGCAGCTGGCAGGGGGCACGCTACGACTACACCTTC
TRBJ2-3,TRBV18,.,.,CASSVSAASTDTQYF,TGTGCCAGCTCTGTTAGCGCTGCTAGCACAGATACGCAGTATTTT
TRBJ1-2,TRBV25-1,.,TRBD1,CASRGQLQGYTF,TGTGCCAGCAGGGGACAGTTGCAAGGCTACACCTTC
TRBJ1-1,TRBV11-2,.,.,CASSQLLYTEAFF,TGTGCCAGCAGCCAACTTCTTTACACTGAAGCTTTCTTT
TRBJ1-2,TRBV18,.,TRBD1,CASSPPSRGRSIGGYTF,TGTGCCAGCTCACCTCCGTCGAGGGGGCGCAGTATTGGTGGCTACACCTTC
TRBJ1-6,TRBV7-8,.,TRBD1,CASSIRGLGNSPLHF,TGTGCCAGCAGCATCAGGGGGCTTGGTAATTCACCCCTCCACTTT
TRBJ2-3,TRBV15,.,.,CATSRRSSPGPDTQYF,TGTGCCACCAGCAGACGCTCTAGCCCCGGGCCAGATACGCAGTATTTT
TRBJ1-1,TRBV30,.,.,CAWSPSGLDTEAFF,TGTGCCTGGAGTCCGAGTGGGCTGGACACTGAAGCTTTCTTT
TRBJ2-5,TRBV11-3,.,TRBD2,CASSRGLAGGETQYF,TGTGCCAGCAGCAGGGGACTAGCGGGAGGGGAGACCCAGTACTTC
TRBJ2-5,TRBV4-3,.,TRBD1,CASSQQDRDWSQETQYF,TGCGCCAGCAGCCAACAGGACAGGGATTGGAGCCAGGAGACCCAGTACTTC
TRBJ2-2,TRBV28,.,.,CASTARGRMNTGELFF,TGTGCCAGCACCGCGAGGGGACGGATGAACACCGGGGAGCTGTTTTTT
TRBJ2-1,TRBV29-1,.,TRBD1,CSARTGGRNEQFF,TGCAGCGCTAGGACAGGGGGTAGGAATGAGCAGTTCTTC
TRBJ2-2,TRBV28,.,.,CASLQSPGQNTGELFF,TGTGCCAGCCTGCAGTCCCCGGGGCAGAACACCGGGGAGCTGTTTTTT
TRBJ2-7,TRBV7-9,.,.,CASSSHGGDPYEQYF,TGTGCCAGCAGCTCCCACGGGGGTGACCCCTACGAGCAGTACTTC
TRBJ2-3,TRBV28,.,.,CASSSRTAGSTDTQYF,TGTGCCAGCAGCTCTAGGACTGCGGGTAGCACAGATACGCAGTATTTT
TRBJ2-1,TRBV5-1,.,.,CASSLEGGQFF,TGCGCCAGCAGCTTGGAGGGTGGGCAGTTCTTC
TRBJ2-1,TRBV2,.,TRBD2,CASSEEGLANNEQFF,TGTGCCAGCAGTGAAGAGGGACTAGCGAACAATGAGCAGTTCTTC